This T cell receptor (beta chain) was retrieved from a study of shared clonotypes between healthy human individuals. Background on the study: Every donor yielded three CD4 naive, three CD4 memory, two CD8 naive and one CD8 memory plate.

V lost 5 bases, J lost 7 bases, and 7 bases stayed unmatched. Germline values: CDR1 MNHNS, CDR2 SASEGT. The CDR3 length is 14 residues. Naive CD4+ cells were CD45RA-selected; the remaining cells were memory. This clone was observed a single time. Genomic DNA per cell subset filled all wells of several immunoSEQ plates. Generated by immunoSEQ multiplex PCR, the TCRdb table keeps only in-frame clones and is missing some. Of a few million clones detected, approximately 95% appear once; the ten largest clones hold more than 0.1%. The TCR originated in a man aged 18-30 years in good health. This chain uses TRBV6-1 with TRBJ1-1; TRBD1 matches at 10 bases. Sequenced material: naive CD4+ T cells sorted from blood. The sample's subset: CD45RA+ positively selected. CDR3 sequence: CASSSRQGALEAFF. As DNA, the CDR3 is TGTGCCAGCAGTAGCCGACAGGGGGCGCTTGAAGCTTTCTTT.